The entry below describes one T cell receptor (beta chain). This clone was found once. Which antigen it targets is not known. Base qualities were left out, and no much larger clone turns up one base away. The donors belonged to the validation cohort of 120 subjects, which was separate from the roughly 670-subject first cohort. These data come from a study of cytomegalovirus exposure and HLA in healthy donors (dated by TCRdb to 2015 to 2018). For context, the study as a whole: The roughly 670 repertoires of the first cohort and the 110 or so validation repertoires were produced on the same platform, according to a later analysis. The aim of the study was to test whether cataloging public T cell receptors could identify signatures of past pathogen exposure. The study combined high-throughput TCR immunosequencing, statistical association of individual TCRs with disease status, and machine learning to predict cytomegalovirus infection status. Besides the first cohort of more than 650 subjects, a separate validation cohort made up of 120 different subjects was used. Study-wide conclusions, independent of this receptor: The study listed 150 to 200 TCR beta chains as associated with cytomegalovirus. The authors suggested that the approach could potentially be extended to other disease states and immunological phenotypes. Most TCR sequences were observed very rarely across donors, whereas some public TCRs were present in many individuals. A later analysis lacked HLA typing for the validation cohort, so it scored co-occurrence in that cohort across all 110 or so repertoires. In both the original and validation cohorts, the classifier was reported to diagnose cytomegalovirus status with high specificity and sensitivity. Three of the identified cytomegalovirus-associated TCR beta chains were confirmed in vitro to be specific for cytomegalovirus antigens. In a later analysis, TCRs clustered in the first cohort were found to also tend to co-occur in the roughly 120 validation repertoires, with over 90% of cluster scores above 0.

Library method: the immunoSEQ multiplex PCR assay. The original methods were these. A statistical classification framework was built to diagnose cytomegalovirus status from the catalog of TCR beta chain sequences. TCRdb holds this immuneACCESS table with in-frame rearrangements only. Some clones are missing; in checked studies, unresolved V genes explain under half, and the rest has no known cause. The D gene and trimming were derived from the DNA, and the V and J assignments and clone size from that table. The sample has fewer than 90,000 clones on record, more than 70% of them singletons. The ten largest clones represent 12% of the sample. Unmatched junction bases come to 9, with V trimmed by 2 bases and J by 7 bases. Including the terminal cysteine and phenylalanine, the CDR3 comprises 16 residues. Only the CDR3 region is kept as DNA, spanning 48 bases read in frame from base 1. CDR1 and CDR2 were assigned from the germline V gene as MDHEN and SYDVKM.

This sequence originates from a woman younger than 30 in good health and CMV-seropositive. The sample taken for sequencing was PBMCs. Recombination linked TRBV28 to TRBJ2-3; 10 of the junction bases match TRBD1. The CDR3 protein: CASSLDPTGGQYTQYF. The DNA sequence follows: TGTGCCAGCAGTTTAGACCCGACAGGGGGCCAGTATACGCAGTATTTT.